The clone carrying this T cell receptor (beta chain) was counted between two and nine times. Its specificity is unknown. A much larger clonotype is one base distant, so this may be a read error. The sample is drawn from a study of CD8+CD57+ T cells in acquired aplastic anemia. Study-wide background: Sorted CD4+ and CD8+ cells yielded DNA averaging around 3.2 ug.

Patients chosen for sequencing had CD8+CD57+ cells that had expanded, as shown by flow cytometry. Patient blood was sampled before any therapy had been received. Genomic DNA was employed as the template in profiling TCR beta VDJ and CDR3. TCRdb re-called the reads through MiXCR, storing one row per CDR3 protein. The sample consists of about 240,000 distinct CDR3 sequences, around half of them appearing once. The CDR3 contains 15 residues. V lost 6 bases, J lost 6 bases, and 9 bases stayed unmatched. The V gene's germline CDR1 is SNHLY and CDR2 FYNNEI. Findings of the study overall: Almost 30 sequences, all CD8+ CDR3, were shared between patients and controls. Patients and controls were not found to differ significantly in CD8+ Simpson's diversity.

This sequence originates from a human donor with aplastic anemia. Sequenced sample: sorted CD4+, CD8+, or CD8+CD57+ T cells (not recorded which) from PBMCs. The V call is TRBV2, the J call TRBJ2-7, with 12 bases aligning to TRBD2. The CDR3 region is CASRNLAGGDCEQYF. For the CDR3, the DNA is TGTGCCAGCAGGAACCTAGCGGGAGGGGACTGCGAGCAGTACTTC.